The clone carrying this T cell receptor (beta chain) appeared once. Its antigen is not known. These data belong to a study of shared clonotypes between healthy human individuals. Findings and limits, study-wide: The four-donor shared clonotypes exceeded non-shared clonotypes in generation probability, with non-shared ones scoring lower. The sampled material consisted only of blood, and tissue repertoires are likely to differ.

Donors were Caucasian adults residing in Nashville, Tennessee, USA. Sorted-subset replicate PCR reactions were performed with 150 to 200 ng DNA, corresponding to tens of thousands of T cell genomes. The method was immunoSEQ multiplex PCR; TCRdb's version includes in-frame clones alone and lacks a portion of them. The sample lists millions of clones, 95% seen once, with 0.13% in the top ten. Germline V CDR1 and CDR2: ENHRY, SYGVKD. The CDR3 loop spans 15 amino acids. Deletions cut 6 bases from V and 0 bases from J, with 12 bases between. This sequence originates from a young man in good health. The sample taken for sequencing was naive CD4+ T cells sorted from blood. Noted subset: CD45RA+ positively selected. J is TRBJ2-1 and V is TRBV10-3; D gene unclear. The CDR3 is CAISPDHPSYNEQFF. CDR3 DNA sequence: TGTGCCATCAGCCCGGACCACCCCTCCTACAATGAGCAGTTCTTC.